The next 2 T cell receptor beta chains were all read from a single sample in a study of control samples from healthy donors and cancer patients. Profiling relied on immunoSEQ multiplex PCR, and the TCRdb table lists in-frame clones only, not all of them. The data show about 120,000 clones, about 87% seen once. Sequencing input: blood. These receptors all come from a man aged 35 to 55 in good health.

The chain combines TRBV3-1 (or the pseudogene TRBV3-2) with TRBJ2-7; D is perhaps TRBD1 (5 bases). The CDR3 is 17 amino acids. Germline V gene lookup returns CDR1 LGHDT and CDR2 YNNKEL (reference sequence). The V gene lost 1 base and the J gene lost 3 bases, with 19 bases spanning the gap. The CDR3 DNA reads as TGTGCCAGCAGCCAAGGGGTGGGGCCCCGATGGGACTACGAGCAGTACTTC. It translates to CASSQGVGPRWDYEQYF.

The count of this clone is one. V usage is TRBV2 and J usage is TRBJ2-1, with D possibly TRBD1 on 5 matching bases. The CDR3 is 14 residues long. Per the germline V gene, CDR1 is SNHLY and CDR2 is FYNNEI. With 2 bases removed from V and 9 bases from J, the gap between germline ends came to 14 bases. This CDR3 is CASSEYGARGEQFF. In DNA, the CDR3 is TGTGCCAGCAGTGAATATGGGGCCCGTGGTGAGCAGTTCTTC.